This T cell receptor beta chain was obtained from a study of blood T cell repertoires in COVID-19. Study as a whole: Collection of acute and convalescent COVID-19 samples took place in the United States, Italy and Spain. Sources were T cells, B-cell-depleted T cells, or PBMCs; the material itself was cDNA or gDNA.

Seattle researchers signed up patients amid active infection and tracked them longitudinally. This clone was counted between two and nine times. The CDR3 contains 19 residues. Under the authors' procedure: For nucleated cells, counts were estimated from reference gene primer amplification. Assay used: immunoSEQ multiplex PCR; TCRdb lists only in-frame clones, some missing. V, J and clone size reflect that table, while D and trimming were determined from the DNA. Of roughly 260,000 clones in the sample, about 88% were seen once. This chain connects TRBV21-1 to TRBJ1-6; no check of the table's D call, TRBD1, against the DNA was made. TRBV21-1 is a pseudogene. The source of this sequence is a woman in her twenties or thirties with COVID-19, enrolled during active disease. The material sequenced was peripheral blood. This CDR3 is CASSKSHPTGTRRNSPLHF. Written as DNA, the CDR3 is TGTGCCAGCAGCAAATCCCATCCTACCGGGACAAGGAGGAATTCACCCCTCCACTTT.